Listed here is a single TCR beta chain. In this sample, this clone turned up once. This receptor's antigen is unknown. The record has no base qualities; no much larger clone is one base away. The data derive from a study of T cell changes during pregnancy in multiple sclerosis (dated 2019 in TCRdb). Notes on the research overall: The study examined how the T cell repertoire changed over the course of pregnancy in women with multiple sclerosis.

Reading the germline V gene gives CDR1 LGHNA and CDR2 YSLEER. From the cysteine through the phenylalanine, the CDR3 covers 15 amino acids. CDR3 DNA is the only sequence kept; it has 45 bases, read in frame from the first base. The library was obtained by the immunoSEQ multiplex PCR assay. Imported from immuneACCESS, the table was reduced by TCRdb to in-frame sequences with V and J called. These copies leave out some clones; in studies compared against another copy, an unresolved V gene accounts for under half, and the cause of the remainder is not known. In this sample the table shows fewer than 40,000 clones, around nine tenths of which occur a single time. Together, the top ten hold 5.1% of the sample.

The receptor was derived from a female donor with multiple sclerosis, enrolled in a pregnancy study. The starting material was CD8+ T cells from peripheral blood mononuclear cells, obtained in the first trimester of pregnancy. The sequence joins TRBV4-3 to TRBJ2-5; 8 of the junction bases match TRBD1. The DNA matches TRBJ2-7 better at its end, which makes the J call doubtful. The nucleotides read TGCGCCAGCAGCCCGGGGACAGGTGGGACCTACGAGCAGTACTTC. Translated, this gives CASSPGTGGTYEQYF.